These T cell receptor beta chains were read from a single sample in a study of blood T cell repertoires in COVID-19. Generated by immunoSEQ multiplex PCR, the TCRdb table keeps only in-frame clones and is missing some. The sample contains approximately 90,000 clones, around three quarters of which appear only once. Material for sequencing was peripheral blood. The receptors originated from a woman of 80 years or more with acute or convalescent COVID-19. Each CDR3 is given with its conserved first and last residue. The order of the fields is D gene, clone size, V gene, J gene, CDR3 protein, CDR3 DNA. The D gene is left open where the match is weak. The size field is filled for only some rows; it gives once, few, many or a size class.

>-|-|TRBV19|TRBJ1-5
CASSPGQNNQPQHF
TGTGCCAGTAGCCCCGGACAGAACAATCAGCCCCAGCATTTT
>TRBD1|few|TRBV18|TRBJ2-7
CASSPGGQGAYEQYF
TGTGCCAGCTCACCCGGGGGACAGGGGGCTTACGAGCAGTACTTC
>-|-|TRBV6-6|TRBJ1-2
CASIQSGGARHYGYTF
TGTGCCAGCATTCAATCGGGGGGGGCGCGCCACTATGGCTACACCTTC
>TRBD1|-|TRBV3-1/TRBV3-2|TRBJ1-4
CASSPDRANEKLFF
TGTGCCAGCAGCCCCGACAGGGCTAATGAAAAACTGTTTTTT
>-|-|TRBV3-1/TRBV3-2|TRBJ2-1
CASSRRGSYNEQFF
TGTGCCAGCAGCAGGCGGGGTTCCTACAATGAGCAGTTCTTC
>TRBD2|-|TRBV6-5|TRBJ2-7
CASTSGGLDYEQYF
TGTGCCAGCACCTCGGGGGGGCTCGACTACGAGCAGTACTTC
>-|-|TRBV24-1|TRBJ2-2
CATSDTGQTGELFF
TGTGCCACCAGTGATACCGGACAGACCGGGGAGCTGTTTTTT
>-|-|TRBV30|TRBJ1-3
CAWRAESSGNTIYF
TGTGCCTGGAGGGCGGAGAGCTCTGGAAACACCATATATTTT
>-|few|TRBV7-2|TRBJ2-7
CASSAMGHSYEQYF
TGTGCCAGCAGCGCAATGGGACACTCCTACGAGCAGTACTTC
>TRBD1|-|TRBV19|TRBJ2-5
CASSRGQQETQYF
TGTGCCAGTAGTCGGGGACAGCAAGAGACCCAGTACTTC
>TRBD1|-|TRBV30|TRBJ1-6
CAWTRQGFFPLHF
TGTGCCTGGACCCGACAGGGATTCTTCCCCCTCCACTTT
>-|once|TRBV7-9|TRBJ2-3
CASSLARLTSTDTQYF
TGTGCCAGCAGCTTAGCGCGACTGACTAGCACAGATACGCAGTATTTT
>-|-|TRBV6-5|TRBJ1-2
CASSQSGSNYGYTF
TGTGCCAGCAGCCAATCAGGCTCGAACTATGGCTACACCTTC
>TRBD1|few|TRBV2|TRBJ1-6
CASSWDRGQGSPLHF
TGTGCCAGCAGCTGGGACAGGGGGCAAGGTTCACCCCTCCACTTT
>-|-|TRBV9|TRBJ1-5
CASSVGEGMGNQPQHF
TGTGCCAGCAGCGTAGGGGAGGGTATGGGCAATCAGCCCCAGCATTTT
>-|-|TRBV18|TRBJ1-1
CASSPMGARGEAFF
TGTGCCAGCTCACCTATGGGGGCGCGTGGTGAAGCTTTCTTT
>TRBD1|-|TRBV19|TRBJ1-5
CASSILTGGGQPQHF
TGTGCCAGTAGTATCCTGACAGGGGGCGGGCAGCCCCAGCATTTT
>TRBD1|once|TRBV5-1|TRBJ1-2
CASSLGQGEGYTF
TGCGCCAGCAGCTTGGGACAGGGAGAAGGCTACACCTTC
>TRBD2|-|TRBV14|TRBJ2-1
CASSPLAGGPPNEQFF
TGTGCCAGCAGCCCCCTAGCGGGGGGCCCCCCCAATGAGCAGTTCTTC
>-|-|TRBV7-9|TRBJ1-4
CASSLAREKLFF
TGTGCCAGCAGCTTAGCGCGGGAAAAACTGTTTTTT
>TRBD2|-|TRBV7-9|TRBJ2-2
CASSLWTSGHTGELFF
TGTGCCAGCAGCCTATGGACTAGCGGACACACCGGGGAGCTGTTTTTT
>-|-|TRBV18|TRBJ1-1
CASSPRQGDTEAFF
TGTGCCAGCTCACCGCGGCAGGGCGACACTGAAGCTTTCTTT
>TRBD2|-|TRBV7-2|TRBJ2-5
CASSPRGLAGGETQYF
TGTGCCAGCAGCCCCCGGGGACTAGCGGGGGGAGAGACCCAGTACTTC
>-|-|TRBV6-1|TRBJ2-1
CASSGGGPPALGSYNEQFF
TGTGCCAGCAGTGGAGGGGGACCTCCCGCCCTCGGCTCCTACAATGAGCAGTTCTTC
>-|-|TRBV7-8|TRBJ2-4
CASSQDRENIQYF
TGTGCCAGCAGCCAAGACAGAGAAAACATTCAGTACTTC
>TRBD2|-|TRBV19|TRBJ2-5
CASSPAGQETQYF
TGTGCCAGTAGTCCAGCGGGACAAGAGACCCAGTACTTC
>TRBD1|-|TRBV19|TRBJ1-5
CASRDRGHQPQHF
TGTGCCAGTAGGGACAGGGGGCATCAGCCCCAGCATTTT
>TRBD1|-|TRBV7-9|TRBJ1-2
CASSLPGQGGSYTF
TGTGCCAGCAGCTTACCCGGACAGGGGGGGAGCTACACCTTC
>TRBD2|-|TRBV13|TRBJ2-1
CASSPSLAGEGYNEQFF
TGTGCCAGCAGCCCATCCCTAGCGGGAGAGGGCTACAATGAGCAGTTCTTC
>TRBD2|-|TRBV18|TRBJ2-3
CASSPGTSPDTQYF
TGTGCCAGCTCACCAGGGACTAGCCCGGATACGCAGTATTTT
>TRBD1|-|TRBV6-5|TRBJ2-7
CASSFRQGYEQYF
TGTGCCAGCAGTTTCCGACAGGGCTACGAGCAGTACTTC
>TRBD2|-|TRBV11-2|TRBJ2-5
CASSLSITSGGKETQYF
TGTGCCAGCAGCTTAAGTATTACTAGCGGGGGGAAAGAGACCCAGTACTTC
>-|-|TRBV19|TRBJ1-1
CASSMGILRDTEAFF
TGTGCCAGTAGTATGGGTATCCTCAGGGACACTGAAGCTTTCTTT
>TRBD1|once|TRBV19|TRBJ1-1
CASSSQQGGNTEAFF
TGTGCCAGTAGTTCCCAGCAGGGGGGGAACACTGAAGCTTTCTTT
>TRBD2|-|TRBV5-1|TRBJ2-1
CASSLGGLAGVDEQFF
TGCGCCAGCAGCTTGGGGGGACTAGCGGGAGTCGATGAGCAGTTCTTC
>-|-|TRBV7-3|TRBJ2-2
CASSFLTGSTGELFF
TGTGCCAGCAGCTTCCTGACAGGTTCCACCGGGGAGCTGTTTTTT
>TRBD1|once|TRBV5-4|TRBJ1-1
CASNQGAGSTEAFF
TGTGCCAGCAACCAGGGGGCAGGGAGCACTGAAGCTTTCTTT
>TRBD1|few|TRBV7-9|TRBJ2-2
CASSQRRGQYVTGELFF
TGTGCCAGCAGCCAACGAAGGGGACAGTATGTGACCGGGGAGCTGTTTTTT
>-|-|TRBV5-1|TRBJ2-7
CASSLVTPYEQYF
TGCGCCAGCAGCTTGGTGACACCCTACGAGCAGTACTTC
>TRBD2|once|TRBV7-2|TRBJ2-2
CASSLAISGSLGPGELFF
TGTGCCAGCAGCTTAGCCATTAGCGGGAGTTTGGGACCCGGGGAGCTGTTTTTT
>-|-|TRBV5-4|TRBJ2-2
CASSPKTRLNTGELFF
TGTGCCAGCAGCCCGAAGACTAGACTTAACACCGGGGAGCTGTTTTTT
>TRBD1|once|TRBV4-1|TRBJ2-7
CASSQVGTDSYEQYF
TGCGCCAGCAGCCAAGTCGGGACAGACTCCTACGAGCAGTACTTC
>-|-|TRBV15|TRBJ2-7
CATSRQGQAPYEQYF
TGTGCCACCAGCAGACAGGGACAAGCTCCCTACGAGCAGTACTTC
>TRBD2|-|TRBV9|TRBJ2-3
CASSVFSGSVGDTQYF
TGTGCCAGCAGCGTTTTTAGCGGGAGCGTGGGAGATACGCAGTATTTT
>TRBD1|-|TRBV4-2|TRBJ1-1
CASSQSGGTGYEAFF
TGTGCCAGCAGCCAGTCCGGGGGGACAGGGTATGAAGCTTTCTTT
>-|-|TRBV6-4|TRBJ1-2
CASSDRGGYGYTF
TGTGCCAGCAGTGACAGGGGCGGCTATGGCTACACCTTC
>TRBD2|-|TRBV3-1/TRBV3-2|TRBJ2-1
CASSPGTSGRLNEQFF
TGTGCCAGCAGCCCCGGGACTAGCGGGAGATTGAATGAGCAGTTCTTC
>TRBD1|few|TRBV7-2|TRBJ1-5
CASSPGQAGNQPQHF
TGTGCCAGCAGCCCTGGACAGGCGGGCAATCAGCCCCAGCATTTT
>-|few|TRBV18|TRBJ1-1
CASSPGRGNTEAFF
TGTGCCAGCTCACCCGGCAGGGGGAACACTGAAGCTTTCTTT
>-|-|TRBV3-1/TRBV3-2|TRBJ1-2
CASSQGIYGYTF
TGTGCCAGCAGCCAAGGTATCTATGGCTACACCTTC
>TRBD2|-|TRBV10-1|TRBJ2-7
CASPQGLAGKDEQYF
TGCGCCAGCCCTCAGGGACTAGCGGGAAAAGACGAGCAGTACTTC
>-|many|TRBV7-8|TRBJ2-7
CASSLDVSQYF
TGTGCCAGCAGCTTAGATGTCTCCCAGTACTTC
>TRBD1|-|TRBV6-6|TRBJ1-2
CASSYVGGSGYGYTF
TGTGCCAGCAGTTACGTAGGGGGCTCAGGCTATGGCTACACCTTC
>-|-|TRBV24-1|TRBJ1-1
CATSDSGNTEAFF
TGTGCCACCAGTGACTCGGGGAACACTGAAGCTTTCTTT